This T cell receptor beta chain was sequenced during a study of cytomegalovirus exposure and HLA in healthy donors. Study overall: One earlier analysis, a look at 180 million or so T cells, found some 100 million unique TCR beta sequences. Findings of the study overall: CMV serostatus was the sole immune exposure information available.

These donors counted as nominally healthy when sampled, but unrecorded immune exposures were likely. The primer mix had 60 Vbeta and 13 Jbeta primers. Clones were read by immunoSEQ multiplex PCR, and TCRdb kept only the in-frame ones, dropping some. This sample has some 170,000 clones, with around 78% found just once. A note on this clone: Its antigen is still unknown.

This clonotype was obtained from a woman between 40 and 55 years old in good health and CMV-seronegative. Sequences were obtained from PBMCs.

CDR3 in DNA: TGTGCCAGCAGCTTAATGGGGGACAGCTTCTATGGCTACACCTTC. This gives the protein CASSLMGDSFYGYTF. The chain is built from TRBV7-8 and TRBJ1-2; 7 positions match TRBD1. This CDR3 is 15 amino acids long. Trimming removed 2 bases from V and 4 bases from J; junction bases left unmatched: 7. Germline-derived CDR1 and CDR2 are SGHVS and FQNEAQ.